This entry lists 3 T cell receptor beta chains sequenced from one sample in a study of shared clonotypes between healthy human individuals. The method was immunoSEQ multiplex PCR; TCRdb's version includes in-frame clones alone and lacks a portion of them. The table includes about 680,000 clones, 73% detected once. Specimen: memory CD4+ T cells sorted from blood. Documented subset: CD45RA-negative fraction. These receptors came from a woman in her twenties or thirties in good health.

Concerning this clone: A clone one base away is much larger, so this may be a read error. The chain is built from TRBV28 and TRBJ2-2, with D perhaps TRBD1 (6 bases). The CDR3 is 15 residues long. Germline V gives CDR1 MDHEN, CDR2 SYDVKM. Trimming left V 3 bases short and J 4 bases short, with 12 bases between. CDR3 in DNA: TGTGCCAGCAGTTTTCGACAGGCGAGCACCGGGGAGCTGTTTTTT. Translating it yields CASSFRQASTGELFF.

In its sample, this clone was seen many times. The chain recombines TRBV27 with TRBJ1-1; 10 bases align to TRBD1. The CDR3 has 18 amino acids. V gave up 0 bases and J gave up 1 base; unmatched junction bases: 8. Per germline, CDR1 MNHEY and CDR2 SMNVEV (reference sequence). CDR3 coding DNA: TGTGCCAGCAGTTTATCGAGGGGACAGGGGTCCCCGAACACTGAAGCTTTCTTT. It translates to CASSLSRGQGSPNTEAFF.

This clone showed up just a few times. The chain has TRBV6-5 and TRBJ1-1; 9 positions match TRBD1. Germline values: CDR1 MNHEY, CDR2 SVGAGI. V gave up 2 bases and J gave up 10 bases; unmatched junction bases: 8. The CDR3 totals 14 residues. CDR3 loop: CASSYLGTGRIAFF. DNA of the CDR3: TGTGCCAGCAGTTACCTTGGGACAGGGAGGATAGCTTTCTTT.